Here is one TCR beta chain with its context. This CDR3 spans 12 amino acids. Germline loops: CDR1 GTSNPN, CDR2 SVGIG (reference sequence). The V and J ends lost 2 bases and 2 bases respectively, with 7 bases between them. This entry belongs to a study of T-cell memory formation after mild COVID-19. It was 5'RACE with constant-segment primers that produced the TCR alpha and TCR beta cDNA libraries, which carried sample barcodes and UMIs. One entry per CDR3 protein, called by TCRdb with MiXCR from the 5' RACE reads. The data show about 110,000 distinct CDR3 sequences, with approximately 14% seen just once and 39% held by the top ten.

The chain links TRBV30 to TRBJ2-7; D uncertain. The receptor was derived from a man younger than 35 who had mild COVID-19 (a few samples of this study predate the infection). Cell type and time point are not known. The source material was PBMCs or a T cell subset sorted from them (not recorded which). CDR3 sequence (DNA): TGTGCCTGGAGTTGGTATGCCTACGAGCAGTACTTC. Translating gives CAWSWYAYEQYF.